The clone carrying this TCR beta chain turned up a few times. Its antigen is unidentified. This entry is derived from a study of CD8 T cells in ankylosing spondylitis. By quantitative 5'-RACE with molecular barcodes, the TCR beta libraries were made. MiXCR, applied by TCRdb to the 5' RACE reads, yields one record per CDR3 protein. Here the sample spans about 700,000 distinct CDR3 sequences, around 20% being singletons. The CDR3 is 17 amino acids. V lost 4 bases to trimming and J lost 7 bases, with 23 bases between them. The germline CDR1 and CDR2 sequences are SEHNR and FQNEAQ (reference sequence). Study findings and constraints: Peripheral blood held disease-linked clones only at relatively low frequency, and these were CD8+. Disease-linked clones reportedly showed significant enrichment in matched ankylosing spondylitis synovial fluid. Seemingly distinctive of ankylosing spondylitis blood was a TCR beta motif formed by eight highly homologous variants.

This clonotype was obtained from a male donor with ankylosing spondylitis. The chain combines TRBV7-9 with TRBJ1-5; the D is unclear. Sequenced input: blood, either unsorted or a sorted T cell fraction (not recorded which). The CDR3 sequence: CASSSYDSGRSNQPQHF. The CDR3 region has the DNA TGTGCCAGCAGCTCCTATGACTCGGGGAGGTCCAACCAGCCCCAGCATTTT.